This TCR beta chain is drawn from a study of tumor-infiltrating lymphocytes in primary liver carcinoma. As for the study in general: The patient population consisted of men and women between 30 and 69 years of age. Study-level results: Tumor-adjacent and tumor-blood pairs displayed less overlap than did pairs of tumor regions.

With respect to this clonotype: Antigen specificity is unknown.

A primer matching the constant region was used to make TCR beta cDNA from 500 to 650 ng of total RNA. Investigators got TCR beta libraries out of three nested multiplex PCR rounds, done with slightly modified ARM-PCR. Two initial PCR rounds of around 10 cycles each paired TRBV1-TRBV30 forward primers with a C-beta reverse primer. TCRdb re-called the multiplex PCR reads through MiXCR, storing one row per CDR3 protein. Among nearly 200,000 distinct CDR3 sequences listed, approximately 65% were seen once. Germline DNA was extracted alongside blood RNA, which was obtained from unsorted whole blood. It was before surgery that approximately 4 milliliters of peripheral blood were collected. Germline loops: CDR1 SGHAT, CDR2 FQNNGV. The CDR3 is 14 amino acids.

The origin of this receptor is a woman aged 60-70 years with primary liver carcinoma and hepatitis B virus infection. The chain links TRBV11-2 to TRBJ2-5, with D possibly being TRBD1 or TRBD2 (5 bases each). Sequencing input: peripheral blood. The DNA of the CDR3 is TGTGCAGGCAGCACTGACGGGACCCAAGAGACCCAGTACTTC. As protein: CAGSTDGTQETQYF.